Given below is one T cell receptor (beta chain) in context. The sample belongs to a study of blood T cell repertoires in COVID-19. Study-wide background: Sources were T cells, B-cell-depleted T cells, or PBMCs; the material itself was cDNA or gDNA.

Only in-frame clones appear in the TCRdb table, and some are missing; sequencing was by immunoSEQ multiplex PCR. In the table there are about 48,000 clones, 70% to 90% of which are singletons. V was shortened by 1 base and J by 4 bases, with 7 bases between the two germline ends. Germline lookup yields CDR1 SGHTA and CDR2 FQGNSA. The CDR3 sequence is 13 residues long. The sequence was obtained from a human donor in a cohort sampled during active COVID-19. The donor label of this sample is uncertain. What was sequenced was peripheral blood. The V call is TRBV7-2, the J call TRBJ2-5; D may be TRBD2 (5 bases). CDR3 bases: TGTGCCAGCAGCTTAGGTGGAGGAGAGACCCAGTACTTC. As protein: CASSLGGGETQYF.